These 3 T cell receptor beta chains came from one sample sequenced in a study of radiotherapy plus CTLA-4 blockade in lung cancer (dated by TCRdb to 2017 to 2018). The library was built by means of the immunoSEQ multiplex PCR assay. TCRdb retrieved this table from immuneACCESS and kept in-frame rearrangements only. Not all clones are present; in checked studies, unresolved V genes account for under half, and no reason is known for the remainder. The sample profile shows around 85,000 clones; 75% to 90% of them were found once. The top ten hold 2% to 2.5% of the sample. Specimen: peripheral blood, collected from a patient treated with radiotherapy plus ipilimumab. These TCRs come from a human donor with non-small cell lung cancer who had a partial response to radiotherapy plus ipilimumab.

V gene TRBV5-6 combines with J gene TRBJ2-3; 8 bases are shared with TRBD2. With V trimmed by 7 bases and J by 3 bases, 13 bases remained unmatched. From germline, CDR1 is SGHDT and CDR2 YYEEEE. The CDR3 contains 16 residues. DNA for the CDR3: TGTGCCAGCGTCATGTTTGTACTAGCGGTAACAGATACGCAGTATTTT. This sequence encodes CASVMFVLAVTDTQYF.

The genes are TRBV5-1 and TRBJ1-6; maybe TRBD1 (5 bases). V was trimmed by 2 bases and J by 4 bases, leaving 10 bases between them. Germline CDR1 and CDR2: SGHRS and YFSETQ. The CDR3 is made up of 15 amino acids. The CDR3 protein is CASSFDGGYNSPLHF. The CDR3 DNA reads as TGCGCCAGCAGCTTTGACGGGGGGTATAATTCACCCCTCCACTTT. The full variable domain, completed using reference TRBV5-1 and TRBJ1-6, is KAGVTQTPRYLIKTRGQQVTLSCSPISGHRSVSWYQQTPGQGLQFLFEYFSETQRNKGNFPGRFSGRQFSNSRSEMNVSTLELGDSALYLCASSFDGGYNSPLHFGNGTRLTVT.

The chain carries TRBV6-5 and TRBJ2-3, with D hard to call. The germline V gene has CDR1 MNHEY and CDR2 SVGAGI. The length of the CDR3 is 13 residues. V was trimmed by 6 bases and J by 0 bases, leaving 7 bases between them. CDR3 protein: CASSLRSTDTQYF. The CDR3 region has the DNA TGTGCCAGCAGCCTCAGGAGCACAGATACGCAGTATTTT.